This TCR beta chain was sequenced during a study of cytomegalovirus exposure and HLA in healthy donors. Study-wide results and limits: Listed as cytomegalovirus-associated were around 160 TCR beta chains.

Germline CDR1 and CDR2: MGHRA and YSYEKL. V lost 1 base to trimming and J lost 3 bases, with 8 bases between them. The CDR3 is made up of 14 amino acids. TCRdb's table, derived via immunoSEQ multiplex PCR, lists solely in-frame clones and lacks some. The repertoire has about 180,000 clones, 80% to 90% of them found once; the top ten carry roughly 1.5%. For this clone: Its antigen is currently unknown.

The chain couples TRBV4-1 to TRBJ2-3; D ambiguous. This clonotype was sampled from a woman in her 30s in good health and CMV-seronegative. Sequenced: PBMCs. The CDR3: CASSQGRETDTQYF. Here the CDR3 DNA reads TGCGCCAGCAGCCAAGGGAGAGAGACAGATACGCAGTATTTT.